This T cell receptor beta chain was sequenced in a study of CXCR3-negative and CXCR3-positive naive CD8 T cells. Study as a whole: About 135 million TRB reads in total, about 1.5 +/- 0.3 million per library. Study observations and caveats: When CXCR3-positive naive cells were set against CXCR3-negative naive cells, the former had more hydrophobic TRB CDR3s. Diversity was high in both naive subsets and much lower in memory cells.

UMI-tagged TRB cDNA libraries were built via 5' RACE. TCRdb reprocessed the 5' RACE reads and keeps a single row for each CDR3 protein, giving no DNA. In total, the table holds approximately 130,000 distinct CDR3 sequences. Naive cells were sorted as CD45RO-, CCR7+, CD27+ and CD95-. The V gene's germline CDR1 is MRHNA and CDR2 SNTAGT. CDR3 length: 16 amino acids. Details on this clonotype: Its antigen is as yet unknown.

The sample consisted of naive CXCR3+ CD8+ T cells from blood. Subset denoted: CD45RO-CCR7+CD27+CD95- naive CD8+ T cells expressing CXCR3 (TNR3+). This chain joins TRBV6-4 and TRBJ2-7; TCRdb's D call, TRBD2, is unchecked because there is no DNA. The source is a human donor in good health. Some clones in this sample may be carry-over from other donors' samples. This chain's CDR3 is CASNPRGLAGGYEQYF.